A selection of T cell receptor beta chains follows, all from one sample in a study of blood T cell repertoires in COVID-19. This table comes from immunoSEQ multiplex PCR, and its TCRdb copy is limited to in-frame clones, with some not included. Of 140,000 to 150,000 clones listed, about 76% were seen once; the top ten hold around 8.2%. Sequencing used peripheral blood. The source is a human donor in a cohort sampled during active COVID-19. CDR3s include the opening cysteine and the closing phenylalanine or tryptophan. D genes are given only for firm matches. Clone size is shown for a subset of rows, as once, few, many or a class of expanded clone.

TGTGCCAGCTCACGGGACAGAAATAATTCACCCCTCCACTTT,CASSRDRNNSPLHF,.,TRBV18,TRBD1,TRBJ1-6
TGCAGCATACTAGCGGGAGATTACGAGCAGTACTTC,CSILAGDYEQYF,.,TRBV29-1,TRBD2,TRBJ2-7
TGCGCCAGCAGCCAAGAGCGGTTGCGATACGAGCAGTACTTC,CASSQERLRYEQYF,.,TRBV4-3,.,TRBJ2-7
TGTGCCAGCAGCCAAGCTAGGGGCAGGGGGATGTACACCGGGGAGCTGTTTTTT,CASSQARGRGMYTGELFF,.,TRBV4-2,TRBD1,TRBJ2-2
TGTGGACGAGGGGGAGCAGGCTCCGACTCCTACGAGCAGTACTTC,CGRGGAGSDSYEQYF,few,TRBV9,.,TRBJ2-7
TGCGCCAGCAGCTTGGATGGGACAGGTCATGAGCAGTTCTTC,CASSLDGTGHEQFF,.,TRBV5-1,TRBD1,TRBJ2-1
TGTGCCAGCAGTTACGTCCAGGCCCAAAACACTGAAGCTTTCTTT,CASSYVQAQNTEAFF,.,TRBV6-6,.,TRBJ1-1
TGCAGCGTTGCCGGGACACAAAACACAGATACGCAGTATTTT,CSVAGTQNTDTQYF,.,TRBV29-1,.,TRBJ2-3
TGCGCCAGCAGCTTGCTAGCGAGCTCCTACAATGAGCAGTTCTTC,CASSLLASSYNEQFF,.,TRBV5-1,.,TRBJ2-1
TGTGCCAGCAGCCGCGGGGGCTATGGCTACACCTTC,CASSRGGYGYTF,.,TRBV7-2,.,TRBJ1-2
TGTGCCAGCAGGGCAGGGGGCGCGGACTATGGCTACACCTTC,CASRAGGADYGYTF,.,TRBV6-5,TRBD1,TRBJ1-2
TGTGCCAGCAGCCAAGGACATAGCAATCAGCCCCAGCATTTT,CASSQGHSNQPQHF,once,TRBV3-1/TRBV3-2,.,TRBJ1-5
TGTGCCAGCAGCTCTAGCGGGAGGAATGAGCAGTTCTTC,CASSSSGRNEQFF,few,TRBV7-8,TRBD2,TRBJ2-1
TGTGCCAGCAAGACAGACTCCTACGAGCAGTACTTC,CASKTDSYEQYF,.,TRBV6-5,.,TRBJ2-7
TGTGCCAGCAGCTTAGCTCTCGGGACAGGGGTGACAGATACGCAGTATTTT,CASSLALGTGVTDTQYF,.,TRBV7-6,TRBD1,TRBJ2-3
TGTGCCAGTACCTCCCGGGACAGGGGGCGGAACACCATATATTTT,CASTSRDRGRNTIYF,.,TRBV19,TRBD1,TRBJ1-3